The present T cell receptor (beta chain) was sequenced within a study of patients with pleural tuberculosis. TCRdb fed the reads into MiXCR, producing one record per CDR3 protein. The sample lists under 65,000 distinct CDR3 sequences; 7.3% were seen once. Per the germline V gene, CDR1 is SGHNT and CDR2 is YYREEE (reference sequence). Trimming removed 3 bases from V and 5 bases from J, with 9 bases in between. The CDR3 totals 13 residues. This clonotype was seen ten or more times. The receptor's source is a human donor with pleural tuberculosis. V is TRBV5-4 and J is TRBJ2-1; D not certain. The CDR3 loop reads CASSSTRHNEQFF. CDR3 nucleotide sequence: TGTGCCAGCAGCTCTACGAGGCACAATGAGCAGTTCTTC.